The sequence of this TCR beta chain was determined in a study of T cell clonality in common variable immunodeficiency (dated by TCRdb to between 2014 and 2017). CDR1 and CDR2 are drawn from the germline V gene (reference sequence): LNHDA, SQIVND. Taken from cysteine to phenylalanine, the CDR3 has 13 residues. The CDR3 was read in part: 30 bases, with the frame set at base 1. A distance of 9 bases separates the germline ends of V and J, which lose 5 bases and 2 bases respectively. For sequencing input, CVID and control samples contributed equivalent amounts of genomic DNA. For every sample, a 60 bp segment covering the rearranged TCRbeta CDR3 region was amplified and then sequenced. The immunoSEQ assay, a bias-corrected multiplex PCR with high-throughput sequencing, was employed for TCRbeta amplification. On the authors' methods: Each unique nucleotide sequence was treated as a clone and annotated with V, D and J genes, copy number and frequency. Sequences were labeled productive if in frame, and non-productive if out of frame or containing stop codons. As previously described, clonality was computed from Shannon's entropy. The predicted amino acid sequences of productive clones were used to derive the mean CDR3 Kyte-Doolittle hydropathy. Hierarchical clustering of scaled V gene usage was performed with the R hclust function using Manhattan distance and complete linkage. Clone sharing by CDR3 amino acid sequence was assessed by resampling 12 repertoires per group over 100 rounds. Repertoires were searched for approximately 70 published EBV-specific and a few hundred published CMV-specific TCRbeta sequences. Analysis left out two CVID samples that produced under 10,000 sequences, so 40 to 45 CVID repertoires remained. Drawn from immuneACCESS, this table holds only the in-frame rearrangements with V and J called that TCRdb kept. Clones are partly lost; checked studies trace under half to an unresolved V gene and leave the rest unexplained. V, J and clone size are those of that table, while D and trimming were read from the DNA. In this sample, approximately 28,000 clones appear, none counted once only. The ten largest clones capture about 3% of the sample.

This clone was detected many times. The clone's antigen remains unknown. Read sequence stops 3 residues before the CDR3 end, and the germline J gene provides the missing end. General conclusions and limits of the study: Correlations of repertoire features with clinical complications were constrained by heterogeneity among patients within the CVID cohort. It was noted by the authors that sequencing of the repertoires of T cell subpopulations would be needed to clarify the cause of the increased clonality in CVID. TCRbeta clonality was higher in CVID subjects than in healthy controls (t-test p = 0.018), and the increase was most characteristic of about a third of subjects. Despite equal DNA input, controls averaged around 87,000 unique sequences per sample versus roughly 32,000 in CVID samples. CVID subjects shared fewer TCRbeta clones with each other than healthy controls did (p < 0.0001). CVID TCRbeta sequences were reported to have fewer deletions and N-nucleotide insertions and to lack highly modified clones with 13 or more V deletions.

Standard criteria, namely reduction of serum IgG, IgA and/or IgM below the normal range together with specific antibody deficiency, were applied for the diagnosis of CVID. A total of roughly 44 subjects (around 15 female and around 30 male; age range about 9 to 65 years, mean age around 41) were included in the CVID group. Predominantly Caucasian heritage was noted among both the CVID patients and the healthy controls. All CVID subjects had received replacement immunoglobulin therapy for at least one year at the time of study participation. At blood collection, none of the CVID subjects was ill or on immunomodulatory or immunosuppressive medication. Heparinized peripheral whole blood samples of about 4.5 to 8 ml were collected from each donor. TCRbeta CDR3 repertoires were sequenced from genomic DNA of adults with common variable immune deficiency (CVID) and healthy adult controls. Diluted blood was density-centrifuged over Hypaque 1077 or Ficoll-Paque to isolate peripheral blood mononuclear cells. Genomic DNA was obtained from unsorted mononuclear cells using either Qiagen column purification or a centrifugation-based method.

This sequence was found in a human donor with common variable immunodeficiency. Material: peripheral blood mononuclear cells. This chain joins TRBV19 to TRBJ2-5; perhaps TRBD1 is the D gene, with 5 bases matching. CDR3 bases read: TGTGCCAGTAGTGGGGCCTGGCAAGAGACC. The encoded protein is CASSGAWQET. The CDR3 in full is CASSGAWQETQYF. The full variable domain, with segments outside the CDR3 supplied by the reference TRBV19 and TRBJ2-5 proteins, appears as DGGITQSPKYLFRKEGQNVTLSCEQNLNHDAMYWYRQDPGQGLRLIYYSQIVNDFQKGDIAEGYSVSREKKESFPLTVTSAQKNPTAFYLCASSGAWQETQYFGPGTRLLVL.